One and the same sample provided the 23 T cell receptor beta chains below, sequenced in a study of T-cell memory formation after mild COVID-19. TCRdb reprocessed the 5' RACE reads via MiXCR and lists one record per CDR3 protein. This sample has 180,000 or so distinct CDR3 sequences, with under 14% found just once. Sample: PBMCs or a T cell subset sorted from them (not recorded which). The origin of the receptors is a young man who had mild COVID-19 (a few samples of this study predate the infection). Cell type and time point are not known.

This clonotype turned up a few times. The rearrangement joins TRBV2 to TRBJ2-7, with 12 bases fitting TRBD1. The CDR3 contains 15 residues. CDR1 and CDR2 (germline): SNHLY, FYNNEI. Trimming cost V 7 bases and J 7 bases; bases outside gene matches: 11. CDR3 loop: CASMLYGTGGAEQYF. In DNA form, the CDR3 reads TGTGCCAGCATGTTATACGGGACAGGGGGCGCGGAGCAGTACTTC.

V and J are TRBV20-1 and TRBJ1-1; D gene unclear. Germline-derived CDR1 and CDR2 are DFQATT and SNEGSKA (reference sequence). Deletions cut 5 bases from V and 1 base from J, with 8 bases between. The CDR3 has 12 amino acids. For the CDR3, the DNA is TGCAGTGCTTGGATGGCGAACACTGAAGCTTTCTTT. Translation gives CSAWMANTEAFF.

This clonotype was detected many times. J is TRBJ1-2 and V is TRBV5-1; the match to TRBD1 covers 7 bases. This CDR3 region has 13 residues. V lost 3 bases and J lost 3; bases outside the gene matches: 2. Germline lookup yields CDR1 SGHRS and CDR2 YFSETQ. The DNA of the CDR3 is TGCGCCAGCAGCTCGCAGGGGGACTATGGCTACACCTTC. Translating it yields CASSSQGDYGYTF. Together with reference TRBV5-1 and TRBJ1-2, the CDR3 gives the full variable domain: KAGVTQTPRYLIKTRGQQVTLSCSPISGHRSVSWYQQTPGQGLQFLFEYFSETQRNKGNFPGRFSGRQFSNSRSEMNVSTLELGDSALYLCASSSQGDYGYTFGSGTRLTVV.

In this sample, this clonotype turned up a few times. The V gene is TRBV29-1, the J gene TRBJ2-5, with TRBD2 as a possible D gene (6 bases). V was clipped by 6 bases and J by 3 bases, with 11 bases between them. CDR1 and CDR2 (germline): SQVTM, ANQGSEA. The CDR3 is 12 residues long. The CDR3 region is CSVFGGEETQYF. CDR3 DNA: TGCAGCGTATTTGGAGGGGAAGAGACCCAGTACTTC.

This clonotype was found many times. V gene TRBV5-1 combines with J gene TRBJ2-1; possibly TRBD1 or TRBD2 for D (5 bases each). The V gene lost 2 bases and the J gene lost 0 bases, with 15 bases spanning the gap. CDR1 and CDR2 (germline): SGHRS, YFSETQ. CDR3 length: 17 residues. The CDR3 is CASSFRMGESSYNEQFF. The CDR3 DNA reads TGCGCCAGCAGCTTTAGGATGGGGGAGAGCTCCTACAATGAGCAGTTCTTC.

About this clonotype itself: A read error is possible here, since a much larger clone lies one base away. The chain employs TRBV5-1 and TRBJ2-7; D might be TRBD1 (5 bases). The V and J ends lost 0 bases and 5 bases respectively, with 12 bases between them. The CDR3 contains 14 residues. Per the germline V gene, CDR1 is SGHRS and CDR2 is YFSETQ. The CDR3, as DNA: TGCGCCAGCAGCTTGGGACAGTGGGCAGACGAGCAGTACGTC. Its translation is CASSLGQWADEQYV.

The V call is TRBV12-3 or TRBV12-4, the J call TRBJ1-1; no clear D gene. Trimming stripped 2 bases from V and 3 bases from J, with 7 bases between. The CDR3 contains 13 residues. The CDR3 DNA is TGTGCCAGCAGTTTATCCCGGGACACTGAAGCTTTCTTT. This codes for CASSLSRDTEAFF.

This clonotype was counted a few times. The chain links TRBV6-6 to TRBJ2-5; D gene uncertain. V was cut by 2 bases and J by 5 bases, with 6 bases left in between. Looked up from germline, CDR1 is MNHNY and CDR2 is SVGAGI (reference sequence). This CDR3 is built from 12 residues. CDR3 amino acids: CASSYHSETQYF. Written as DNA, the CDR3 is TGTGCCAGCAGTTACCACTCGGAGACCCAGTACTTC.

The CDR3 DNA is TGTGCCAGCAGTGAAGTAAGAAGAGAGGCTGGCTACACCTTC. It is translated as CASSEVRREAGYTF. The chain uses TRBV2 and TRBJ1-2; D remains unclear. The CDR3 covers 14 residues. Germline V gene sequence: CDR1 SNHLY, CDR2 FYNNEI. Trimming left V 1 base short and J 7 bases short, with 13 bases between.

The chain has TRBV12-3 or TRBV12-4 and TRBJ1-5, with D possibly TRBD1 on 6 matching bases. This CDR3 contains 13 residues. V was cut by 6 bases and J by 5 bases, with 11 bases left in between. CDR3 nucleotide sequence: TGTGCCAGCAGCCGACAGGTTTATCAGCCCCAGCATTTT. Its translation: CASSRQVYQPQHF.

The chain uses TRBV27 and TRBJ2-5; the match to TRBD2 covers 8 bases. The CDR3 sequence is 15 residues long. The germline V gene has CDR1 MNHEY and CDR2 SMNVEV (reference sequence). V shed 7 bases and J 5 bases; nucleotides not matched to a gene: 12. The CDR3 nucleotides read TGTGCCAGCACACGGTACAGCGGGGGTGGCGAGACCCAGTACTTC. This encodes CASTRYSGGGETQYF.

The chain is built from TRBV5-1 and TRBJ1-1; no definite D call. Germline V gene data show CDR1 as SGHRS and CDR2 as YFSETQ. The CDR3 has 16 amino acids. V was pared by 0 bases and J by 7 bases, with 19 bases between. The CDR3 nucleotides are TGCGCCAGCAGCTTGGTAGAGTTCTCTAGCCACGGTGAAGCTTTCTTT. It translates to CASSLVEFSSHGEAFF.

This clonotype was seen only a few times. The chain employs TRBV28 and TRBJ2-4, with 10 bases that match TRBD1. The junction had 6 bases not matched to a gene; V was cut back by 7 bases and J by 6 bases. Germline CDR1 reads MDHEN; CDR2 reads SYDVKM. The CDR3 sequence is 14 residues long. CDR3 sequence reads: CASTQGQGRNIQYF. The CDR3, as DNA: TGTGCCAGCACCCAGGGACAGGGGAGAAACATTCAGTACTTC.

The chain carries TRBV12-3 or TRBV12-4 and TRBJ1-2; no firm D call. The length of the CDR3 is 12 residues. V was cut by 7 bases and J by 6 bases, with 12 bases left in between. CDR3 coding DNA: TGTGCCAGCACCCAAACAAGGGATGGCTACACCTTC. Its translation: CASTQTRDGYTF.

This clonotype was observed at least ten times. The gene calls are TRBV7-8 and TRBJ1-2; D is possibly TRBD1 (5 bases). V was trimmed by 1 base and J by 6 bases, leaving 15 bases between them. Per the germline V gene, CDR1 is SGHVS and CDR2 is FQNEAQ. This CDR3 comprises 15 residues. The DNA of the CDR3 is TGTGCCAGCAGCTTAGGGCCCGGGGCATCTCATGGCTACACCTTC. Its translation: CASSLGPGASHGYTF.

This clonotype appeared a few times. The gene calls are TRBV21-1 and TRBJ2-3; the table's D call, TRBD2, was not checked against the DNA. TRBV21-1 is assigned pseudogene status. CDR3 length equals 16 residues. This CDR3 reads CASSNPTSGGTDTQYF. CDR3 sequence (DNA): TGTGCCAGCAGCAACCCGACTAGCGGGGGCACAGATACGCAGTATTTT.

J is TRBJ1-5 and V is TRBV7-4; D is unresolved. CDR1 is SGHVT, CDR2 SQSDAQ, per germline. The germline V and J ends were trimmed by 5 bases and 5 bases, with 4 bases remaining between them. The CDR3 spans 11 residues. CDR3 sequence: CASSNYQPQHF. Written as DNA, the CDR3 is TGTGCCAGCAGCAACTATCAGCCCCAGCATTTT.

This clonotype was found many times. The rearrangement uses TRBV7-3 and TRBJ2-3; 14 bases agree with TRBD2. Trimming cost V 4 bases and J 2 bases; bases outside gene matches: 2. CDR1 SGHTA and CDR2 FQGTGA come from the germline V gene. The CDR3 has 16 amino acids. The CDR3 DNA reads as TGTGCCAGCAGCTCGGGACTAGCGGGGGTCACAGATACGCAGTATTTT. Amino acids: CASSSGLAGVTDTQYF.

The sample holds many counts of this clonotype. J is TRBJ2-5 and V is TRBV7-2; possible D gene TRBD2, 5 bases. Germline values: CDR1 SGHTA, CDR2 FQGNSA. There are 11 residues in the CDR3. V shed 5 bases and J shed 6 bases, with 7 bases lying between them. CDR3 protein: CASSQRQTQYF. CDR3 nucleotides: TGTGCCAGCAGCCAGCGGCAGACCCAGTACTTC.

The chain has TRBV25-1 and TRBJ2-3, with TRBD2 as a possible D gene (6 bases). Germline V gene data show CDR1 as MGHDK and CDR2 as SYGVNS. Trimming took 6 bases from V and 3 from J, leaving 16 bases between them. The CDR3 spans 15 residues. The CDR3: CASSSSVERTDTQYF. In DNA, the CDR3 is TGTGCCAGCAGCTCTAGCGTGGAGAGAACAGATACGCAGTATTTT.

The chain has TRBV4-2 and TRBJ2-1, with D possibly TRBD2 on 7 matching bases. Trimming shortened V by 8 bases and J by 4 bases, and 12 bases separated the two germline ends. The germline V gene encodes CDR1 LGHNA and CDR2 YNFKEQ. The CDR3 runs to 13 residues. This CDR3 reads CASGGALYNEQFF. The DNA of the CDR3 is TGTGCCAGCGGGGGGGCGTTATACAATGAGCAGTTCTTC.

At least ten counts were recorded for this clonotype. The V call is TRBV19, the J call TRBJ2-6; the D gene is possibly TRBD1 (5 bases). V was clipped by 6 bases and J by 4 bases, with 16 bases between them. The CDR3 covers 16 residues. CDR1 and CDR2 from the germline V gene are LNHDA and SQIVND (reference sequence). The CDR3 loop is CASSAQVLGGANVLTF. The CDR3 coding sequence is TGTGCCAGTAGCGCACAGGTTCTGGGAGGGGCCAACGTCCTGACTTTC.

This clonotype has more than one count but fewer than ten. The CDR3 bases are TGTGCCAGCAGGGTTACAGCGAACACCGGGGAGCTGTTTTTT. It translates to CASRVTANTGELFF. V gene TRBV11-3 combines with J gene TRBJ2-2; D unclear. The CDR3 runs 14 residues. From germline, CDR1 is SGHNT and CDR2 YENEEA. Trimming left V 6 bases short and J 0 bases short, with 8 bases between.